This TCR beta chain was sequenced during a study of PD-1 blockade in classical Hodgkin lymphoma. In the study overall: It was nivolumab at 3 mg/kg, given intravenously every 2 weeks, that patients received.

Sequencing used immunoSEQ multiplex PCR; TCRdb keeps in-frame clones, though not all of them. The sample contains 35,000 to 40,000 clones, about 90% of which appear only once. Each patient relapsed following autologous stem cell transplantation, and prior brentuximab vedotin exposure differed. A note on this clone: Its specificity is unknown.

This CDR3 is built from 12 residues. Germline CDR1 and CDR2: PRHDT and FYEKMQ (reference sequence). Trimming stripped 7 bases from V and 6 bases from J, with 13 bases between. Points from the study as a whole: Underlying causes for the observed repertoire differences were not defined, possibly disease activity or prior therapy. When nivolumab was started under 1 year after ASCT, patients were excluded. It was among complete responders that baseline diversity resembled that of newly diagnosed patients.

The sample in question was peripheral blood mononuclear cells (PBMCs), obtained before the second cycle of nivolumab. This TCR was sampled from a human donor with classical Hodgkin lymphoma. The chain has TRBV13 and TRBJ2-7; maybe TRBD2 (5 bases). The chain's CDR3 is CASTFAEGEQYF. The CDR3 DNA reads TGTGCCAGCACCTTCGCCGAGGGCGAGCAGTACTTC.